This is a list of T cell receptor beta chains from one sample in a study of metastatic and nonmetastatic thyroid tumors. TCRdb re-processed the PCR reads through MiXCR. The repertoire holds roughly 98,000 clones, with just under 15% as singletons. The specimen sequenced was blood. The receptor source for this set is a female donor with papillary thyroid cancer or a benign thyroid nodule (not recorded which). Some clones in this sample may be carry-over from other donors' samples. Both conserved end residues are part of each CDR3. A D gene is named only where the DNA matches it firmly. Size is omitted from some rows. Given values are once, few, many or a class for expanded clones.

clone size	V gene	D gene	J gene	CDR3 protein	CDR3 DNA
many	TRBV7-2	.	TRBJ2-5	CASSSQETQYF	TGTGCCAGCAGCTCCCAAGAGACCCAGTACTTC
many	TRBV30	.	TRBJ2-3	CAWSSYLGGKITDTQYF	TGTGCCTGGAGTTCCTACCTCGGGGGCAAAATCACAGATACGCAGTATTTT
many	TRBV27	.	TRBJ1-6	CASSLSRYRAPDSPLHF	TGTGCCAGCAGTTTATCTCGGTATAGGGCGCCGGATTCACCCCTCCACTTT
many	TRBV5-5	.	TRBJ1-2	CASSVDGLYGYTF	TGTGCCAGCAGCGTGGACGGGCTCTATGGCTACACCTTC
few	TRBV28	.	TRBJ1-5	CASSLWEASHQPQHF	TGTGCCAGCAGTTTATGGGAGGCGAGCCATCAGCCCCAGCATTTT
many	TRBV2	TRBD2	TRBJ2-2	CASSRRTGGLNTGELFF	TGTGCCAGCAGCCGACGTACGGGGGGGCTAAACACCGGGGAGCTGTTTTTT
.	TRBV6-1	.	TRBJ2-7	CASRPLGPGDEQYF	TGTGCCAGCAGACCCTTGGGCCCGGGGGATGAGCAGTACTTC
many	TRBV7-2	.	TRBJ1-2	CASSPDRNYGYTF	TGTGCCAGCAGCCCCGACAGGAACTATGGCTACACCTTC
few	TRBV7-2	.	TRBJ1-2	CAITDSRCYTF	TGTGCCATCACGGACAGCCGCTGCTACACCTTC
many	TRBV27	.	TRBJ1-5	CASSLEGQQPQHF	TGTGCCAGCAGTTTAGAGGGGCAGCAGCCCCAGCATTTT